The 21 T cell receptor beta chains below were found in one sample sequenced in a study of cytomegalovirus exposure and HLA in healthy donors. Method: immunoSEQ multiplex PCR; TCRdb's copy keeps in-frame clones and lacks some. The table shows around 170,000 clones, with around 89% occurring only once. The sequencing sample was made of PBMCs. The receptor source for this set is a man between 18 and 35 years old in good health and CMV-seronegative.

V gene TRBV7-9 combines with J gene TRBJ2-7; TRBD2 is a possible D gene (6 bases). This CDR3 is built from 15 residues. Per germline, CDR1 SEHNR and CDR2 FQNEAQ (reference sequence). The germline V and J ends were trimmed by 5 bases and 1 base, with 15 bases remaining between them. The CDR3 here is CASSLVGGGSYEQYF. The DNA of the CDR3 is TGTGCCAGCAGCCTCGTTGGGGGAGGTTCCTACGAGCAGTACTTC.

This clone was seen only once. This rearrangement joins TRBV5-1 to TRBJ1-2, with D maybe TRBD1 (5 bases). The CDR3 contains 13 residues. V shed 2 bases and J shed 1 base, with 6 bases lying between them. The germline gives CDR1 SGHRS, CDR2 YFSETQ. CDR3 bases: TGCGCCAGCAGCTTTGACAGTAACTATGGCTACACCTTC. This encodes CASSFDSNYGYTF.

The chain employs TRBV6-1 and TRBJ2-7; D unresolved. Germline V gene sequence: CDR1 MNHNS, CDR2 SASEGT. The V end lost 5 bases, the J end lost 12 bases, and 11 bases lay between the germline ends. The CDR3 sequence is 10 residues long. The CDR3 DNA reads TGTGCCAGCAGTTCCTATCGACTGTACTTC. Translated, it gives CASSSYRLYF.

This chain uses TRBV23-1 with TRBJ1-1; TRBD1 matches at 7 bases. TRBV23-1 falls under the ORF class, with uncertain function. V was pared by 2 bases and J by 4 bases, with 4 bases of the junction left unmatched. This CDR3 region has 14 residues. CDR3 DNA sequence: TGCGCCAGCAGTCAAAAGGGGGCGAGCACTGAAGCTTTCTTT. This translates into CASSQKGASTEAFF.

The chain recombines TRBV28 with TRBJ1-5, with D possibly TRBD1 on 5 matching bases. V was cut by 5 bases and J by 4 bases, with 21 bases left in between. The CDR3 spans 17 residues. Per the germline V gene, CDR1 is MDHEN and CDR2 is SYDVKM. DNA of the CDR3: TGTGCCAGCAGTCCAACCTCTGGCAGGGCGGGAAATCAGCCCCAGCATTTT. It yields the protein CASSPTSGRAGNQPQHF.

The V gene is TRBV6-5, the J gene TRBJ2-1, with 7 bases aligning to TRBD1. The CDR3 covers 15 residues. The J segment lost 7 bases and the V segment lost 5 bases, leaving 11 bases of the junction unmatched. Germline loops: CDR1 MNHEY, CDR2 SVGAGI. The CDR3 reads CASSKTGGRGNEQFF. The CDR3 nucleotides read TGTGCCAGCAGTAAAACAGGCGGCAGGGGGAATGAGCAGTTCTTC.

The chain is built from TRBV7-9 and TRBJ2-1; the D is unclear. Looked up from germline, CDR1 is SEHNR and CDR2 is FQNEAQ (reference sequence). The CDR3 is 13 residues long. With 5 bases removed from V and 7 bases from J, the gap between germline ends came to 12 bases. The CDR3 DNA reads as TGTGCCAGCAGCCCGGTGTTGCTTAATGAGCAGTTCTTC. It specifies CASSPVLLNEQFF.

The J gene is TRBJ2-3, the V gene TRBV5-6; 7 nucleotides align to TRBD1. With V trimmed by 4 bases and J by 2 bases, 7 bases remained unmatched. Germline lookup yields CDR1 SGHDT and CDR2 YYEEEE. CDR3 length: 15 amino acids. CDR3 sequence reads: CASSTRDSHTDTQYF. The DNA for the CDR3 is TGTGCCAGCAGCACCCGGGACAGCCACACAGATACGCAGTATTTT.

J is TRBJ2-1 and V is TRBV13; 14 nucleotides align to TRBD2. The CDR3 spans 18 residues. Germline assignment: CDR1 PRHDT and CDR2 FYEKMQ (reference sequence). Germline trimming cut 4 bases from V and 0 bases from J; bases unmatched to any gene: 5. The CDR3 coding sequence is TGTGCCAGCAGCTCGACTAGCGGGGGGGGTTTCTCCTACAATGAGCAGTTCTTC. This encodes CASSSTSGGGFSYNEQFF.

This clone was seen a handful of times. The chain employs TRBV11-3 and TRBJ2-7; TRBD1 might be the D (6 bases). The CDR3 covers 13 residues. V was trimmed by 0 bases and J by 3 bases, leaving 6 bases between them. Germline V gives CDR1 SGHNT, CDR2 YENEEA. The CDR3 protein is CASSLDRGYEQYF. In nucleotides, the CDR3 is TGTGCCAGCAGCTTAGACAGGGGCTACGAGCAGTACTTC.

The genes are TRBV6-5 and TRBJ1-4; no firm D call. The germline V gene encodes CDR1 MNHEY and CDR2 SVGAGI. Trimming removed 0 bases from V and 12 bases from J, with 11 bases in between. CDR3 size: 13 residues. CDR3 in amino acids: CASSYSYLGELFF. CDR3 in DNA: TGTGCCAGCAGTTACTCGTATCTGGGCGAACTGTTTTTT.

This rearrangement joins TRBV6-6 to TRBJ1-5; possibly TRBD1 for D (6 bases). The length of the CDR3 is 15 residues. V lost 7 bases, J lost 7 bases, and 20 bases lay in between. Germline V gene data show CDR1 as MNHNY and CDR2 as SVGAGI (reference sequence). CDR3 coding DNA: TGTGCCAGCAATTTGCGAACAGGGAGCCCACAGCCCCAGCATTTT. This codes for CASNLRTGSPQPQHF.

The gene calls are TRBV28 and TRBJ2-2; a possible D gene is TRBD1 (5 bases). Trimming left V 6 bases short and J 0 bases short, with 8 bases between. The CDR3 is 14 residues long. Germline CDR1 is MDHEN and CDR2 is SYDVKM. This CDR3 is CASRAGSNTGELFF. As DNA, the CDR3 is TGTGCCAGCAGGGCAGGGTCGAACACCGGGGAGCTGTTTTTT.

V is TRBV15 and J is TRBJ1-6; perhaps TRBD1 as D (5 bases). V was cut by 0 bases and J by 7 bases, with 13 bases left in between. This CDR3 is built from 16 residues. Germline V CDR1 and CDR2: LNHNV, YYDKDF (reference sequence). CDR3 coding DNA: TGTGCCACCAGCAGAGAAAGGCAGGGTGGCAATTCACCCCTCCACTTT. This translates into CATSRERQGGNSPLHF.

The V call is TRBV18, the J call TRBJ2-7; perhaps TRBD1 as D (6 bases). The V gene's germline CDR1 is KGHSH and CDR2 LQKENI. V lost 2 bases and J 2 bases, leaving 22 bases between the germline ends. This CDR3 has 18 residues. Written as DNA, the CDR3 is TGTGCCAGCTCACCAGGAGGCGATGTGGACAGCAACCCCTACGAGCAGTACGTC. It specifies CASSPGGDVDSNPYEQYV.

The chain carries TRBV29-1 and TRBJ2-1; the match to TRBD2 covers 12 bases. This CDR3 comprises 14 residues. V was clipped by 6 bases and J by 4 bases; unmatched bases: 4. Germline assignment: CDR1 SQVTM and CDR2 ANQGSEA. The CDR3 is CSVRTSGVYNEQFF. DNA of the CDR3: TGCAGCGTCCGGACTAGCGGGGTTTACAATGAGCAGTTCTTC.

This clone occurred a few times. The J gene is TRBJ2-3, the V gene TRBV5-1; 13 bases are shared with TRBD2. Trimming cost V 2 bases and J 0 bases; bases outside gene matches: 6. The CDR3 totals 18 residues. The germline CDR1 and CDR2 sequences are SGHRS and YFSETQ. The CDR3 region is CASSFRLAGGHSTDTQYF. In DNA form, the CDR3 reads TGCGCCAGCAGCTTCAGACTAGCGGGAGGCCATAGCACAGATACGCAGTATTTT.

The rearrangement joins TRBV27 to TRBJ1-3; TRBD1 might be the D (5 bases). V was cut by 5 bases and J by 0 bases, with 8 bases left in between. CDR1 and CDR2 (germline): MNHEY, SMNVEV (reference sequence). The CDR3 is made up of 14 amino acids. The CDR3 DNA follows: TGTGCCAGCAGTCGGGACTCCTCTGGAAACACCATATATTTT. As protein: CASSRDSSGNTIYF.

V is TRBV6-5 and J is TRBJ2-7, with 8 bases identical to TRBD1. Germline CDR1 is MNHEY and CDR2 is SVGAGI. CDR3 length: 14 amino acids. The junction had 4 bases not matched to a gene; V was cut back by 4 bases and J by 2 bases. The CDR3 here is CASSSYRGAYEQYF. The CDR3 DNA is TGTGCCAGCAGTTCCTACAGGGGGGCCTACGAGCAGTACTTC.

The J gene is TRBJ2-7, the V gene TRBV27; maybe TRBD2 (6 bases). The length of the CDR3 is 12 residues. Germline loops: CDR1 MNHEY, CDR2 SMNVEV (reference sequence). V was shortened by 2 bases and J by 4 bases, with 6 bases between the two germline ends. CDR3 region: CASSLGGYEQYF. CDR3 coding DNA: TGTGCCAGCAGTTTAGGGGGGTACGAGCAGTACTTC.

The CDR3 reads CASSQGTGVAEQYF. Here the CDR3 DNA reads TGCGCCAGCAGCCAAGGGACAGGGGTCGCCGAGCAGTACTTC. The chain links TRBV4-3 to TRBJ2-7, with 9 bases matching TRBD1. Trimming removed 1 base from V and 6 bases from J; junction bases left unmatched: 4. Germline assignment: CDR1 LGHNA and CDR2 YSLEER. The CDR3 totals 14 residues.